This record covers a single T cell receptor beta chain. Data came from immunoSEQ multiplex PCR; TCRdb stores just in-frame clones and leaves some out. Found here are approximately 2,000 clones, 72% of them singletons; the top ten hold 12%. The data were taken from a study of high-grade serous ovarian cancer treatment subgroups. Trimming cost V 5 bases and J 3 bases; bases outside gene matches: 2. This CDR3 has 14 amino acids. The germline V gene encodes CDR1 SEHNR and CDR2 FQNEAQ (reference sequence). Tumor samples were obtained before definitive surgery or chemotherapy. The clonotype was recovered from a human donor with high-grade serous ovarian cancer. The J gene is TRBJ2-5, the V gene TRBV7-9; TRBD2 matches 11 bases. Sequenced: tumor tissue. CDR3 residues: CASSQGLAEETQYF. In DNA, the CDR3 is TGTGCCAGCAGCCAGGGACTAGCGGAAGAGACCCAGTACTTC.